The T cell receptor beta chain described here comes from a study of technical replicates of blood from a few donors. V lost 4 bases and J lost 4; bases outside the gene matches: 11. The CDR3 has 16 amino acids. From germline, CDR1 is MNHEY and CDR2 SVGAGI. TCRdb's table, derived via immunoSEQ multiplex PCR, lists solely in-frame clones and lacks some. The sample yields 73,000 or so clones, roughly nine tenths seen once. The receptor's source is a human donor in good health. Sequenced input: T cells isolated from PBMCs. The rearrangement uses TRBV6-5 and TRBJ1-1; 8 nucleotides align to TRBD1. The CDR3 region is CASSSIWTGFSTEAFF. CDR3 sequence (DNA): TGTGCCAGCAGTTCGATTTGGACAGGGTTTAGCACTGAAGCTTTCTTT.